One sample yielded the 12 T cell receptor beta chains listed below, sequenced in a study of a mutant IDH1 vaccine in newly diagnosed glioma. Antigens of these TCRs are unknown. The method was immunoSEQ multiplex PCR; TCRdb's version includes in-frame clones alone and lacks a portion of them. The data hold about 64,000 clones, with around 74% observed a single time. Stated time point: week 35, safety follow-up. Every single dose of the vaccine, 300 ug of mutant IDH1 20-mer peptide, came with topical imiquimod. Sequenced here: PBMCs, sampled from a glioma patient whose treatment included an IDH1 peptide vaccine. These receptors all stem from a man in his forties or fifties with glioma.

The chain links TRBV7-9 to TRBJ1-1; D unclear. The CDR3 length is 12 residues. The ends were cut back, 3 bases at V and 5 bases at J, with 7 bases in the middle. Germline V gives CDR1 SEHNR, CDR2 FQNEAQ (reference sequence). The CDR3 sequence: CASSFYGTEAFF. The CDR3 DNA reads TGTGCCAGCAGCTTCTATGGAACTGAAGCTTTCTTT.

The V call is TRBV28, the J call TRBJ2-3, with a tentative D call TRBD2 (6 bases). Trimming removed 7 bases from V and 0 bases from J, with 14 bases in between. Germline V gene data show CDR1 as MDHEN and CDR2 as SYDVKM. The CDR3 has 15 residues. The CDR3 DNA reads TGTGCCAGCAACCCCCCGGGACTGAGCACAGATACGCAGTATTTT. Translation: CASNPPGLSTDTQYF.

This sequence joins TRBV6-1 and TRBJ1-2; maybe TRBD1 (6 bases). Trimming took 7 bases from V and 4 from J, leaving 13 bases between them. The CDR3 covers 13 residues. Germline-derived CDR1 and CDR2 are MNHNS and SASEGT. CDR3 coding DNA: TGTGCCAGCATGAGGGGGGACGGCTATGGCTACACCTTC. It is translated as CASMRGDGYGYTF.

V and J are TRBV7-2 and TRBJ2-1; D not resolved. The CDR3 contains 13 residues. V shed 5 bases and J shed 7 bases, with 12 bases lying between them. Germline CDR1 is SGHTA and CDR2 is FQGNSA. The CDR3 region has the DNA TGTGCCAGCAGCGGGGTAGGGCGGAATGAGCAGTTCTTC. Protein: CASSGVGRNEQFF.

The V gene is TRBV5-1, the J gene TRBJ2-6; perhaps TRBD1 as D (7 bases). V was pared by 4 bases and J by 1 base, with 18 bases between. This CDR3 has 18 residues. Germline-derived CDR1 and CDR2 are SGHRS and YFSETQ. The CDR3 DNA follows: TGCGCCAGCAGCCCTGAGGGACAGCGGGTGTCTGGGGCCAACGTCCTGACTTTC. Translating gives CASSPEGQRVSGANVLTF.

V gene TRBV4-2 combines with J gene TRBJ2-3, with D maybe TRBD2 (6 bases). V lost 1 base to trimming and J lost 8 bases, with 13 bases between them. The CDR3 is 14 amino acids. Germline CDR1 reads LGHNA; CDR2 reads YNFKEQ. The CDR3 region is CASSQAGDPPTQYF. The CDR3 DNA follows: TGTGCCAGCAGCCAAGCGGGGGATCCCCCTACGCAGTATTTT.

In this sample, this clone turned up once. As DNA, the CDR3 is TGTGCCAGCAGCAACGAGAGGGGGGGTACTGAAGCTTTCTTT. Its translation is CASSNERGGTEAFF. This sequence joins TRBV2 and TRBJ1-1; tentatively, D is TRBD1 (6 bases). Trimming shortened V by 6 bases and J by 5 bases, and 16 bases separated the two germline ends. The CDR3 sequence is 14 residues long. Germline V CDR1 and CDR2: SNHLY, FYNNEI.

DNA for the CDR3: TGTGCCAGCAGTCACGGAGTTGAAGCTTTCTTT. Translation: CASSHGVEAFF. The chain combines TRBV6-5 with TRBJ1-1; D uncertain. Germline lookup yields CDR1 MNHEY and CDR2 SVGAGI. Trimming took 5 bases from V and 7 from J, leaving 8 bases between them. The CDR3 runs 11 residues.

The rearrangement joins TRBV7-2 to TRBJ2-1, with 9 bases that match TRBD2. The length of the CDR3 is 15 residues. V was clipped by 5 bases and J by 4 bases; unmatched bases: 6. Germline V gene data show CDR1 as SGHTA and CDR2 as FQGNSA. The DNA for the CDR3 is TGTGCCAGCAGCCCAGCGGGGGGTGATTACAATGAGCAGTTCTTC. Amino acids: CASSPAGGDYNEQFF.

This clone was observed a handful of times. The chain joins TRBV7-2 to TRBJ2-1; D remains ambiguous. Germline V lookup: CDR1 SGHTA, CDR2 FQGNSA. Trimming stripped 6 bases from V and 0 bases from J, with 15 bases between. CDR3 length equals 16 residues. The CDR3 sequence: CASSSHEIPSYNEQFF. The CDR3 region has the DNA TGTGCCAGCAGTTCCCACGAGATCCCCTCCTACAATGAGCAGTTCTTC. Variable domain in full (rest from reference TRBV7-2 and TRBJ2-1): GAGVSQSPSNKVTEKGKDVELRCDPISGHTALYWYRQSLGQGLEFLIYFQGNSAPDKSGLPSDRFSAERTGGSVSTLTIQRTQQEDSAVYLCASSSHEIPSYNEQFFGPGTRLTVL.

The CDR3 sequence: CASRRDRSLYEQFF. CDR3 sequence (DNA): TGTGCCAGCAGACGGGACAGGTCTCTCTATGAGCAGTTCTTC. The rearrangement joins TRBV2 to TRBJ2-1; 8 nucleotides align to TRBD1. Trimming cost V 6 bases and J 8 bases; bases outside gene matches: 9. The CDR3 has 14 amino acids. The germline CDR1 and CDR2 sequences are SNHLY and FYNNEI.

The J gene is TRBJ1-4, the V gene TRBV4-2; 9 bases agree with TRBD1. V was clipped by 4 bases and J by 6 bases; unmatched bases: 6. CDR1 is LGHNA and CDR2 is YNFKEQ in the germline V gene. The CDR3 is 15 amino acids. CDR3 loop: CASSLPGQGDEKLFF. DNA for the CDR3: TGTGCCAGCAGCCTACCGGGACAGGGAGATGAAAAACTGTTTTTT.